These T cell receptor beta chains were read from a single sample in a study of shared clonotypes between healthy human individuals. Only in-frame clones appear in the TCRdb table, and some are missing; sequencing was by immunoSEQ multiplex PCR. The repertoire holds 2 million to 2.5 million clones, with approximately 90% as singletons. The sample consisted of naive CD4+ T cells from PBMCs. These receptors originate from a man aged 18 to 29 in good health. Some clones in this sample may be carry-over from other donors' samples. The CDR3 runs from the conserved cysteine through the conserved F or W. Each record gives: clone size, V gene, D gene, J gene, CDR3 protein, CDR3 DNA. The D gene is left open where the match is weak. The size entry is marked missing in some rows and otherwise reads once, few, many or a size class.

NA	TRBV2	NA	TRBJ1-4	CASSESGGFNEKLFF	TGTGCCAGCAGTGAATCGGGCGGGTTTAATGAAAAACTGTTTTTT
NA	TRBV18	NA	TRBJ1-4	CASSPRGENEKLFF	TGTGCCAGCTCACCACGAGGAGAAAATGAAAAACTGTTTTTT
NA	TRBV28	NA	TRBJ1-1	CASSFADREAFF	TGTGCCAGCAGTTTCGCAGACCGTGAAGCTTTCTTT
NA	TRBV19	NA	TRBJ2-6	CASSGGVFRFETGANVLTF	TGTGCCAGTAGTGGGGGAGTTTTTCGGTTTGAAACTGGGGCCAACGTCCTGACTTTC
once	TRBV2	NA	TRBJ2-7	CASRTASTYEQYF	TGTGCCAGCAGGACTGCCTCAACCTACGAGCAGTACTTC
few	TRBV5-1	NA	TRBJ1-1	CASRQTHTGITEAFF	TGCGCCAGCAGGCAGACCCACACAGGGATTACTGAAGCTTTCTTT
NA	TRBV6-5	NA	TRBJ2-2	CASSYGLAVSAGELFF	TGTGCCAGCAGTTACGGGCTAGCCGTAAGCGCCGGGGAGCTGTTTTTT
once	TRBV5-1	NA	TRBJ2-7	CASSSEGGRLEQYF	TGCGCCAGCAGCTCTGAGGGGGGCCGCCTCGAGCAGTACTTC
NA	TRBV11-1	NA	TRBJ2-1	CASSPGIGLSYNEQFF	TGTGCCAGCAGCCCAGGGATCGGACTCTCCTACAATGAGCAGTTCTTC
NA	TRBV9	TRBD1	TRBJ1-4	CASSGRTGGHNEKLFF	TGTGCCAGCAGCGGACGGACAGGGGGCCATAATGAAAAACTGTTTTTT
NA	TRBV19	NA	TRBJ2-1	CATGGSTLRNEQFF	TGTGCCACTGGAGGGAGCACGCTTCGCAATGAGCAGTTCTTC
NA	TRBV11-3	NA	TRBJ2-1	CASSPQGFGEQFF	TGTGCCAGCAGCCCGCAGGGGTTCGGGGAGCAGTTCTTC
NA	TRBV4-3	TRBD1	TRBJ2-5	CASSKRQGAGETQYF	TGCGCCAGCAGCAAAAGGCAGGGGGCAGGGGAGACCCAGTACTTC
NA	TRBV5-1	TRBD2	TRBJ2-7	CASSLGLAVSYEQYF	TGCGCCAGCAGCTTGGGACTAGCGGTGTCCTACGAGCAGTACTTC
NA	TRBV7-3	TRBD1	TRBJ2-5	CASSPGGGRETQYF	TGTGCCAGCAGCCCAGGGGGCGGAAGGGAGACCCAGTACTTC
once	TRBV19	TRBD1	TRBJ1-2	CASSIAPGQIYGYTF	TGTGCCAGTAGTATAGCTCCGGGACAGATCTATGGCTACACCTTC
NA	TRBV19	NA	TRBJ1-5	CASNVPLQPQHF	TGTGCCAGTAACGTCCCGTTACAGCCCCAGCATTTT
NA	TRBV5-5	NA	TRBJ2-1	CASSLPKSSYNEQFF	TGTGCCAGCAGTCTCCCCAAGAGCTCCTACAATGAGCAGTTCTTC
NA	TRBV18	NA	TRBJ1-5	CASSPGPNQPQHF	TGTGCCAGCTCACCAGGGCCCAATCAGCCCCAGCATTTT
once	TRBV5-1	TRBD2	TRBJ2-7	CASSLLTSDYEQYF	TGCGCCAGCAGCCTCCTGACTAGCGACTACGAGCAGTACTTC
NA	TRBV2	NA	TRBJ2-3	CASSDVTTDTQYF	TGTGCCAGCAGTGACGTAACCACAGATACGCAGTATTTT
NA	TRBV5-1	NA	TRBJ2-1	CASSSNQIRDGGQFF	TGCGCCAGCAGCTCGAACCAGATCCGGGACGGAGGACAGTTCTTC
NA	TRBV10-3	NA	TRBJ1-1	CAISVSESGVGEAFF	TGTGCCATCAGTGTATCCGAGAGTGGGGTTGGTGAAGCTTTCTTT
few	TRBV11-3	NA	TRBJ1-1	CASSLIGNTEAFF	TGTGCCAGCAGCTTAATAGGGAACACTGAAGCTTTCTTT
NA	TRBV7-9	TRBD2	TRBJ2-7	CASKASGRNYEQYF	TGTGCCAGCAAGGCTAGCGGGAGGAACTACGAGCAGTACTTC
once	TRBV6-5	NA	TRBJ2-2	CASSYLTGLPGELFF	TGTGCCAGCAGTTACTTAACCGGGCTTCCCGGGGAGCTGTTTTTT
NA	TRBV19	NA	TRBJ1-1	CASSTGFGNTEAFF	TGTGCCAGTAGTACAGGGTTTGGGAACACTGAAGCTTTCTTT
NA	TRBV25-1	TRBD1	TRBJ1-1	CASSDRAGGKAFF	TGTGCCAGCAGTGATCGAGCAGGGGGCAAGGCTTTCTTT
NA	TRBV6-5	NA	TRBJ2-7	CASSSRGVLYEQYF	TGTGCCAGCAGCTCGAGGGGGGTCCTGTACGAGCAGTACTTC
NA	TRBV7-2	NA	TRBJ2-2	CASSSRLPNTGELFF	TGTGCCAGCAGCTCCAGGCTTCCTAACACCGGGGAGCTGTTTTTT
NA	TRBV6-5	NA	TRBJ2-7	CASSVNRASYEQYF	TGTGCCAGCAGCGTTAACAGGGCGTCCTACGAGCAGTACTTC
NA	TRBV11-2	NA	TRBJ1-1	CASSLGTEAFF	TGTGCCAGCAGCTTGGGAACTGAAGCTTTCTTT
NA	TRBV6-6	TRBD1	TRBJ1-2	CASIPPGGGGYTF	TGTGCCAGCATCCCCCCAGGGGGAGGAGGCTACACCTTC
NA	TRBV19	TRBD2	TRBJ2-3	CASGGGRSTDTQYF	TGTGCCAGCGGGGGGGGGCGCAGCACAGATACGCAGTATTTT
NA	TRBV28	NA	TRBJ2-1	CASSQQGPEGQFF	TGTGCCAGCAGTCAGCAGGGTCCGGAGGGACAGTTCTTC
NA	TRBV11-3	NA	TRBJ1-1	CASSLDPRGNTEAFF	TGTGCCAGCAGCTTAGATCCCAGGGGGAACACTGAAGCTTTCTTT
NA	TRBV18	TRBD1	TRBJ1-1	CASSPRGQGYGSTEAFF	TGTGCCAGCTCACCACGGGGACAGGGATATGGAAGCACTGAAGCTTTCTTT
NA	TRBV9	NA	TRBJ2-4	CASSVGSFSPLAKNIQYF	TGTGCCAGCAGCGTAGGGTCCTTTAGTCCTCTAGCCAAAAACATTCAGTACTTC
NA	TRBV5-1	NA	TRBJ2-5	CASSPYRGRKTQYF	TGCGCCAGCAGCCCCTACCGGGGGAGGAAGACCCAGTACTTC
NA	TRBV28	NA	TRBJ1-1	CASRPFSAYGTEAFF	TGTGCCAGCAGACCCTTCTCGGCCTACGGGACTGAAGCTTTCTTT
NA	TRBV30	NA	TRBJ2-7	CAWTKVFRTASYEQYF	TGTGCCTGGACCAAAGTCTTCCGGACGGCCTCCTACGAGCAGTACTTC
once	TRBV7-2	NA	TRBJ1-1	CASSEPGHTEAFF	TGTGCCAGCAGCGAACCAGGGCACACTGAAGCTTTCTTT
once	TRBV5-1	NA	TRBJ1-1	CASSLGTRGTEAFF	TGCGCCAGCAGCTTGGGTACCCGGGGGACTGAAGCTTTCTTT